Following are 9 T cell receptor beta chains from one sample sequenced in a study of blood T cell repertoires in COVID-19. Sequenced by immunoSEQ multiplex PCR; TCRdb stores in-frame clones only, minus some. This table has approximately 120,000 clones, about four fifths appearing once. The sample consisted of PBMCs or T cells enriched from blood (not recorded which). Every receptor here comes from a man aged 30-40 years who had recovered from COVID-19.

This clone is a singleton in its sample. The V call is TRBV19, the J call TRBJ2-1, with TRBD2 as a possible D gene (6 bases). This CDR3 region has 16 residues. Trimming cost V 1 base and J 3 bases, with 13 bases left between them. Germline V gene lookup returns CDR1 LNHDA and CDR2 SQIVND (reference sequence). CDR3 region: CASSIVAGGLYNEQFF. In DNA form, the CDR3 reads TGTGCCAGTAGTATAGTAGCAGGAGGGCTCTACAATGAGCAGTTCTTC.

This chain joins TRBV5-5 and TRBJ2-2, with D tentatively TRBD2 (7 bases). Trimming took 2 bases from V and 2 from J, leaving 10 bases between them. CDR3 length equals 15 residues. The germline V gene has CDR1 SGHKS and CDR2 YYEKEE (reference sequence). The CDR3 DNA follows: TGTGCCAGCAGCTTCCGGGGGGCTAACACCGGGGAGCTGTTTTTT. It translates to CASSFRGANTGELFF. The variable domain in full, completed from reference TRBV5-5 and TRBJ2-2, reads DAGVTQSPTHLIKTRGQQVTLRCSPISGHKSVSWYQQVLGQGPQFIFQYYEKEERGRGNFPDRFSARQFPNYSSELNVNALLLGDSALYLCASSFRGANTGELFFGEGSRLTVL.

The chain joins TRBV5-4 to TRBJ1-1; no firm D call. Germline CDR1 reads SGHNT; CDR2 reads YYREEE (reference sequence). V lost 3 bases, J lost 3 bases, and 9 bases lay in between. The length of the CDR3 is 13 residues. The CDR3 loop reads CASSWSLDTEAFF. As DNA, the CDR3 is TGTGCCAGCAGCTGGAGCTTGGACACTGAAGCTTTCTTT.

J is TRBJ2-6 and V is TRBV11-2; D is possibly TRBD1 (6 bases). V lost 1 base to trimming and J lost 2 bases, with 12 bases between them. The CDR3 totals 17 residues. CDR1 and CDR2 (germline): SGHAT, FQNNGV. Here the CDR3 DNA reads TGTGCCAGCAGCTTAGGACGAGGGGGAACTGGGGCCAACGTCCTGACTTTC. Its translation is CASSLGRGGTGANVLTF.

The chain combines TRBV27 with TRBJ1-2; D ambiguous. Germline CDR1 and CDR2: MNHEY and SMNVEV (reference sequence). V was pared by 3 bases and J by 5 bases, with 16 bases between. The CDR3 length is 15 residues. CDR3 DNA sequence: TGTGCCAGCAGTTTTGTTGGAGGGATGAGTTATGGCTACACCTTC. The encoded protein is CASSFVGGMSYGYTF.

The chain links TRBV19 to TRBJ2-1, with a possible D match to TRBD2 (5 bases). This CDR3 contains 14 residues. Trimming took off 10 bases at V and 4 bases at J, with 17 bases between the two ends. The germline CDR1 and CDR2 sequences are LNHDA and SQIVND (reference sequence). CDR3 loop: CATTASGNYNEQFF. In nucleotides, the CDR3 is TGTGCCACCACGGCCAGCGGAAATTACAATGAGCAGTTCTTC.

The chain combines TRBV12-3 or TRBV12-4 with TRBJ1-1; D not certain. The CDR3 is made up of 12 amino acids. Trimming shortened V by 2 bases and J by 5 bases, and 6 bases separated the two germline ends. CDR3 residues: CASSLYGTEAFF. The CDR3 nucleotides are TGTGCCAGCAGTTTATACGGGACTGAAGCTTTCTTT.

The gene calls are TRBV12-3 or TRBV12-4 and TRBJ1-5; 7 bases fit TRBD1. This CDR3 is built from 12 residues. With V trimmed by 6 bases and J by 9 bases, 5 bases remained unmatched. For the CDR3, the DNA is TGTGCCAGCAGCCCACAGGGGCCGCCCCAGCATTTT. Encoded protein: CASSPQGPPQHF.

V and J are TRBV5-5 and TRBJ2-2; a weak D match, TRBD2 (5 bases). V was trimmed by 3 bases and J by 4 bases, leaving 7 bases between them. CDR1 is SGHKS and CDR2 is YYEKEE in the germline V gene (reference sequence). The CDR3 has 13 residues. The CDR3 spells CASSSRATGELFF. As DNA, the CDR3 is TGTGCCAGCAGCTCGAGGGCCACCGGGGAGCTGTTTTTT.